This TCR beta chain is drawn from a study of T cell responses to AZD1222 COVID-19 vaccine. The study's findings and limits: Unmutated variant regions reportedly attract nearly half of all spike-specific TCRs.

With 5 bases removed from V and 5 bases from J, the gap between germline ends came to 18 bases. CDR1 SGHTA and CDR2 FQGNSA come from the germline V gene. CDR3 length: 15 residues. TCRdb keeps only in-frame clones here, not all; method: immunoSEQ multiplex PCR. The data show about 89,000 clones, about 82% seen once. With respect to this clone: What it binds is unknown.

The chain uses TRBV7-2 and TRBJ1-1, with a tentative D call TRBD1 (5 bases). The source is an adult who received the AZD1222 COVID-19 vaccine. This sample comprised peripheral blood, obtained 28 days after the second AZD1222 dose. The CDR3 loop reads CASSPWGPSRTEAFF. In DNA, the CDR3 is TGTGCCAGCAGCCCCTGGGGACCCTCGCGGACTGAAGCTTTCTTT.